This T cell receptor (beta chain) was obtained from a study of cytomegalovirus exposure and HLA in healthy donors. Though nominally healthy at sampling, donors likely had unrecorded immune exposures. Germline V lookup: CDR1 SGHVS, CDR2 FNYEAQ. V was pared by 5 bases and J by 7 bases, with 15 bases between. The CDR3 is 13 amino acids. PCR employed 60 Vbeta and 13 Jbeta primers. Clones were read by immunoSEQ multiplex PCR, and TCRdb kept only the in-frame ones, dropping some. This table has 150,000 to 170,000 clones, about 85% appearing once. The chain combines TRBV7-6 with TRBJ2-7, with D possibly TRBD1 on 5 matching bases. Material for sequencing was PBMCs. The receptor's source is a man in his thirties or forties in good health and CMV-seropositive. Here the CDR3 reads CASSQGAEREQYF. Here the CDR3 DNA reads TGTGCCAGCAGCCAAGGGGCGGAGAGGGAGCAGTACTTC.